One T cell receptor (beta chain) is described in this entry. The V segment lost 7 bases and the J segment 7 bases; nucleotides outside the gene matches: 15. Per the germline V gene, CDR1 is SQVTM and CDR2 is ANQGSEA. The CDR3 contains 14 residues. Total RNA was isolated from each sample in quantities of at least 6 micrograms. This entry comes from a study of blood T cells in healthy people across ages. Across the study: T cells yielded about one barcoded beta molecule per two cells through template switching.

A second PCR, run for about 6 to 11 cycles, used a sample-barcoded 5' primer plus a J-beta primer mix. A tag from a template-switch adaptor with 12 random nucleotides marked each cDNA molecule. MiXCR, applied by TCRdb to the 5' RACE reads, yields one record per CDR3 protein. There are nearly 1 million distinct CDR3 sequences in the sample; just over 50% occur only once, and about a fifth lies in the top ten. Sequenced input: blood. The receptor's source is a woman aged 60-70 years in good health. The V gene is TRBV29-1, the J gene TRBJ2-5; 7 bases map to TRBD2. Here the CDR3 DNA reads TGCAGCGACAGGTTAGCGGGCCGGCCCGGGACCCAGTACTTC. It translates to CSDRLAGRPGTQYF.